This is a list of T cell receptor beta chains from one sample in a study of T cell responses to AZD1222 COVID-19 vaccine. Here immunoSEQ multiplex PCR was the method, and the copy in TCRdb shows in-frame clones only, minus some. The repertoire holds 89,000 or so clones, with around nine tenths as singletons. Sequencing used peripheral blood, obtained 28 days after the second AZD1222 dose. The receptor source for this set is an adult who received the AZD1222 COVID-19 vaccine. The CDR3 runs from the conserved cysteine through the conserved F or W. The D gene is left open where the match is weak.

>TRBJ2-5|.|TRBV10-2
CASSEGQTIQETQYF
TGCGCCAGCAGTGAGGGACAGACTATCCAAGAGACCCAGTACTTC
>TRBJ2-1|.|TRBV11-3
CASSFDSYNEQFF
TGTGCCAGCAGCTTCGATTCTTACAATGAGCAGTTCTTC
>TRBJ2-2|.|TRBV10-3
CAIRAGSGTGELFF
TGTGCCATCAGGGCGGGATCCGGTACCGGGGAGCTGTTTTTT
>TRBJ1-2|.|TRBV18
CASSPYATQGRDYGYTF
TGTGCCAGCTCACCATACGCAACCCAGGGTAGAGACTATGGCTACACCTTC
>TRBJ2-1|TRBD2|TRBV7-9
CACLGTSGGKPLSRNEQFF
TGTGCCTGCTTAGGGACTAGCGGGGGGAAACCTCTTTCGAGGAATGAGCAGTTCTTC
>TRBJ2-2|.|TRBV14
CASSRNSGTGELFF
TGTGCCAGCAGCCGCAATTCGGGGACCGGGGAGCTGTTTTTT
>TRBJ2-1|TRBD2|TRBV5-1
CASSTTSGSRNNEQFF
TGCGCCAGCAGCACGACTAGCGGGAGCCGGAACAATGAGCAGTTCTTC
>TRBJ2-7|TRBD2|TRBV27
CASSFSGGVNEQYF
TGTGCCAGCAGTTTTAGCGGGGGAGTCAACGAGCAGTACTTC
>TRBJ1-1|.|TRBV2
CASSQYKTGTEAFF
TGTGCCAGCAGTCAATACAAAACAGGGACTGAAGCTTTCTTT
>TRBJ1-2|TRBD1|TRBV14
CASSLGQARGGYTF
TGTGCCAGCAGCCTCGGACAGGCCCGGGGGGGCTACACCTTC